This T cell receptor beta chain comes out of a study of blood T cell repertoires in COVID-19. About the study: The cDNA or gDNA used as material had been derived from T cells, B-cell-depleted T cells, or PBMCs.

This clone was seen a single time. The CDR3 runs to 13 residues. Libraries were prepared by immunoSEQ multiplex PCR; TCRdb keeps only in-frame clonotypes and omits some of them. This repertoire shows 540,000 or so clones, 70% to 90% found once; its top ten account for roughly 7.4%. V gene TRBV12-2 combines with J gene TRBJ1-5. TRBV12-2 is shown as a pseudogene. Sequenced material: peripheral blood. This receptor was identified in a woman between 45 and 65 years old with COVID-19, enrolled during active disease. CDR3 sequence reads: CASRLGGIQPQHF. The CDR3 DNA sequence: TGTGCAAGTCGCTTAGGAGGAATCCAGCCCCAGCATTTT.